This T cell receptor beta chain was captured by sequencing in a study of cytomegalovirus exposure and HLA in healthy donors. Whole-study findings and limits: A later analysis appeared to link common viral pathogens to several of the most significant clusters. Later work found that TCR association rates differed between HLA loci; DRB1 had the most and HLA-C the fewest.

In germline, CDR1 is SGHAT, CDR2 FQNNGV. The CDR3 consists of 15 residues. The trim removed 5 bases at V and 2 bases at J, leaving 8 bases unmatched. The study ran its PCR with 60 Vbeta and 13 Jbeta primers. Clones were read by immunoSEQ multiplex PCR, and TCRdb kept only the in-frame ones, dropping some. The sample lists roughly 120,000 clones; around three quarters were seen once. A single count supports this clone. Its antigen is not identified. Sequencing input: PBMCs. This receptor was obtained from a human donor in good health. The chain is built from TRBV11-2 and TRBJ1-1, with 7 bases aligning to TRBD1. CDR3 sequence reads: CASSLLTGANTEAFF. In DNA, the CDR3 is TGTGCCAGCAGCCTTCTTACAGGGGCTAACACTGAAGCTTTCTTT. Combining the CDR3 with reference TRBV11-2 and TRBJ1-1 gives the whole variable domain EAGVAQSPRYKIIEKRQSVAFWCNPISGHATLYWYQQILGQGPKLLIQFQNNGVVDDSQLPKDRFSAERLKGVDSTLKIQPAKLEDSAVYLCASSLLTGANTEAFFGQGTRLTVV.